The entry below gives a single T cell receptor (beta chain) sequence along with its context. Antigen specificity is unknown. This sample is drawn from a study of T cell responses to AZD1222 COVID-19 vaccine. Some clones are missing from TCRdb's copy, which holds only in-frame ones; the method was immunoSEQ multiplex PCR. The table shows over 110,000 clones, with roughly 90% occurring only once. General study results and limits: Donors, mostly white British, included more females; clonal diversity was possibly underestimated.

V was shortened by 3 bases and J by 7 bases, with 10 bases between the two germline ends. CDR3 length equals 13 residues. CDR1 WNHNN and CDR2 SYGVQD come from the germline V gene (reference sequence). The source material was peripheral blood, sampled 28 days after the second AZD1222 dose. The V and J genes are TRBV10-1 and TRBJ1-5, with D unresolved. The sequence derives from an adult who received the AZD1222 COVID-19 vaccine. In nucleotides, the CDR3 is TGCGCCAGCAGTGATGGGGTTCACCAGCCCCAGCATTTT. Its protein is CASSDGVHQPQHF.